These 5 T cell receptor beta chains were all obtained from the same sample, sequenced in a study of cytomegalovirus exposure and HLA in healthy donors. PCR involved 60 Vbeta and 13 Jbeta primers. Assay: immunoSEQ multiplex PCR; the TCRdb copy retains only in-frame clones and omits some. The sample has roughly 120,000 clones; approximately 83% are singletons. The sequenced sample was PBMCs. All receptors come from a man in his forties in good health and CMV-seronegative.

The chain has TRBV7-3 and TRBJ2-3, with D perhaps matching TRBD1 (6 bases). Germline V gene lookup returns CDR1 SGHTA and CDR2 FQGTGA. Trimming pared 4 bases from V and 5 bases from J, leaving 10 bases between. This CDR3 spans 13 amino acids. The CDR3 nucleotides read TGTGCCAGCAGCTCCTCAGGGGAAGATACGCAGTATTTT. Protein sequence: CASSSSGEDTQYF.

This clone was counted a few times. This chain uses TRBV2 with TRBJ1-5; D remains ambiguous. CDR1 and CDR2 from the germline V gene are SNHLY and FYNNEI. V lost 7 bases to trimming and J lost 4 bases, with 11 bases between them. The CDR3 has 13 amino acids. This chain's CDR3 is CASKGPGNQPQHF. In DNA, the CDR3 is TGTGCCAGCAAGGGTCCGGGGAATCAGCCCCAGCATTTT.

This clone was counted only a few times. This chain connects TRBV19 to TRBJ2-2; 7 bases line up with TRBD1. The J segment lost 5 bases and the V segment lost 6 bases, leaving 6 bases of the junction unmatched. The CDR3 contains 14 residues. Looked up from germline, CDR1 is LNHDA and CDR2 is SQIVND (reference sequence). CDR3 loop: CASREGRGTGELFF. The CDR3, as DNA: TGTGCCAGTAGAGAGGGCAGGGGGACCGGGGAGCTGTTTTTT.

The rearrangement links TRBV27 to TRBJ2-6; 8 bases map to TRBD1. In germline, CDR1 is MNHEY, CDR2 SMNVEV (reference sequence). This CDR3 has 18 amino acids. With 4 bases clipped from V and 3 bases from J, the junction kept 11 bases outside the gene matches. As DNA, the CDR3 is TGTGCCAGCAGTTCGACCCCAGGGGGCGCGGGTGGGGCCAACGTCCTGACTTTC. Protein: CASSSTPGGAGGANVLTF.

The V and J genes are TRBV21-1 and TRBJ2-7; the listed D gene, TRBD2, was not tested against the DNA. TRBV21-1 represents a pseudogene. This CDR3 region has 11 residues. For the CDR3, the DNA is TGTGCCAGCCTTCTCTCCTACGAGCAGTACTTC. Its protein product is CASLLSYEQYF.